This T cell receptor beta chain was identified in a study of blood T cell repertoires in COVID-19. As for the study in general: The United States, Italy and Spain were the sources of the acute and convalescent COVID-19 samples. T cells, B-cell-depleted T cells, or PBMCs provided the cDNA or gDNA that served as material.

In its sample, this clone was seen a few times. Per the original methods: Nucleated cell counts were estimated from reference gene primer amplification. Data came from immunoSEQ multiplex PCR; TCRdb stores just in-frame clones and leaves some out. V, J and clone size were drawn from that table, and D and trimming were deduced from the DNA. The sample includes some 190,000 clones, about 88% seen only once; the top ten take around 6.6%. There are 15 residues in the CDR3. Germline V lookup: CDR1 SGHRS, CDR2 YFSETQ. V was trimmed by 1 base and J by 1 base, leaving 8 bases between them. Input material: peripheral blood. This clonotype originated in a woman aged 40 to 50 who had recovered from COVID-19. The chain is built from TRBV5-1 and TRBJ2-2, with D possibly matching TRBD2 (6 bases). The CDR3 protein is CASSLSGENTGELFF. Written as DNA, the CDR3 is TGCGCCAGCAGCTTGTCGGGGGAGAACACCGGGGAGCTGTTTTTT. Complete variable domain (other parts from reference TRBV5-1 and TRBJ2-2): KAGVTQTPRYLIKTRGQQVTLSCSPISGHRSVSWYQQTPGQGLQFLFEYFSETQRNKGNFPGRFSGRQFSNSRSEMNVSTLELGDSALYLCASSLSGENTGELFFGEGSRLTVL.